This TCR beta chain was sequenced in a study of cytomegalovirus exposure and HLA in healthy donors. Study results and caveats: Later work found that TCR association rates differed between HLA loci; DRB1 had the most and HLA-C the fewest.

The PCR had 60 Vbeta and 13 Jbeta primers. Method: immunoSEQ multiplex PCR; TCRdb's copy keeps in-frame clones and lacks some. The sample lists under 200,000 clones, about 77% occurring once. This clone was detected only once. No antigen is known for it. The sequence came from a male donor in good health and CMV-seropositive. Source material: PBMCs.

CDR3 residues: CASSLEDNYNEQFF. DNA for the CDR3: TGTGCCAGCAGCTTAGAAGACAATTACAATGAGCAGTTCTTC. The chain links TRBV7-9 to TRBJ2-1; D unclear. V gave up 1 base and J gave up 4 bases, with 8 bases separating them. This CDR3 has 14 amino acids. Germline V gene lookup returns CDR1 SEHNR and CDR2 FQNEAQ (reference sequence).